This TCR beta chain was sequenced in a study of OX40 agonist ivuxolimab in advanced cancers. For the study at large: Having had anti-PD-1, anti-PD-L1 or anti-CTLA-4 therapy before was allowed, and approximately 40% had some. The study, taken as a whole, reports: Clonal expansion by week 6 occurred in CD4+ and CD8+ blood T cells (at 0.1 to 3.0 mg/kg). In general, CD8+ T cells held more expanded clones than CD4+ did, on average.

Germline values: CDR1 SEHNR, CDR2 FQNEAQ (reference sequence). V dropped 3 bases and J dropped 1; count of bases not matched to a gene: 3. CDR3 length equals 15 residues. Turning to this clone: What it binds is unknown.

Blood sampling was done at baseline, cycle 4 day 1, and cycle 7 day 1. Sequencing was performed with immunoSEQ multiplex PCR; in TCRdb, only in-frame clones are kept and a portion is missing. The sample lists about 82,000 clones; about 86% were seen once. The specimen was CD4+ or CD8+ T cells sorted from blood, collected in a trial of the OX40 agonist ivuxolimab. This chain uses TRBV7-9 with TRBJ2-5; TRBD2 matches at 9 bases. This sequence originates from an adult with an advanced solid tumor such as melanoma, head and neck, liver or kidney cancer. CDR3 DNA: TGTGCCAGCAGCTTGGGCGGGGGGGCCCAAGAGACCCAGTACTTC. It codes for CASSLGGGAQETQYF. Supplemented by reference TRBV7-9 and TRBJ2-5, the full variable domain reads DTGVSQNPRHKITKRGQNVTFRCDPISEHNRLYWYRQTLGQGPEFLTYFQNEAQLEKSRLLSDRFSAERPKGSFSTLEIQRTEQGDSAMYLCASSLGGGAQETQYFGPGTRLLVL.